Listed below are T cell receptor beta chains from one sample, sequenced in a study of shared clonotypes between healthy human individuals. Clones were read by immunoSEQ multiplex PCR, and TCRdb kept only the in-frame ones, dropping some. The profile shows around 700,000 clones, 74% of them singletons. Sequenced: memory CD4+ T cells sorted from blood. Receptors originate from a woman in her twenties or thirties in good health. The CDR3 runs from the conserved cysteine through the conserved F or W. Fields, in order: J gene, clone size, V gene, D gene, CDR3 protein, CDR3 DNA. A D gene is named only where the DNA matches it firmly. Clone size is stated in some rows and not others, as once, few, many or a class when expanded.

TRBJ2-2,NA,TRBV5-1,TRBD1,CASKTGSDTGELFF,TGCGCCAGCAAGACAGGGTCGGACACCGGGGAGCTGTTTTTT
TRBJ2-7,NA,TRBV27,NA,CASRDLRSSYEQYF,TGTGCCAGCAGGGACCTGCGGAGCTCCTACGAGCAGTACTTC
TRBJ2-7,once,TRBV28,NA,CASSSGPREQYF,TGTGCCAGCAGTAGCGGGCCTCGGGAGCAGTACTTC
TRBJ1-2,NA,TRBV29-1,TRBD1,CSVSTGDGYTF,TGCAGCGTATCAACAGGGGACGGCTACACCTTC
TRBJ2-5,NA,TRBV27,NA,CASSPRAPRGETQYF,TGTGCCAGCAGTCCCCGCGCCCCGAGGGGGGAGACCCAGTACTTC
TRBJ2-7,NA,TRBV7-8,NA,CASSWAGSSYEQYF,TGTGCCAGCAGCTGGGCGGGCAGCTCCTACGAGCAGTACTTC
TRBJ2-5,NA,TRBV5-1,TRBD1,CASSQVGQGERETQYF,TGCGCCAGCAGCCAGGTAGGACAGGGTGAGAGAGAGACCCAGTACTTC
TRBJ2-2,NA,TRBV21-1,NA,CAPGGGELFF,TGTGCCCCCGGGGGCGGGGAGCTGTTTTTT
TRBJ1-2,few,TRBV12-5,NA,CASGLVQGNYGYTF,TGTGCTAGTGGTTTGGTACAAGGTAACTATGGCTACACCTTC
TRBJ2-2,NA,TRBV6-6,NA,CASSVSVNTGELFF,TGTGCCAGCAGCGTGTCCGTGAACACCGGGGAGCTGTTTTTT
TRBJ2-1,NA,TRBV7-2,NA,CASSYLAAYYNEQFF,TGTGCCAGCAGTTACCTAGCAGCTTACTACAATGAGCAGTTCTTC
TRBJ2-7,NA,TRBV28,TRBD2,CASSPAGGPYEQYF,TGTGCCAGCAGTCCAGCGGGAGGTCCCTACGAGCAGTACTTC
TRBJ2-2,NA,TRBV11-2,NA,CASSPLLTGELFF,TGTGCCAGCTCCCCACTGTTGACCGGGGAGCTGTTTTTT
TRBJ1-3,NA,TRBV27,NA,CASRGIGGLSGNTIYF,TGTGCCAGCAGGGGGATAGGAGGCCTCTCTGGAAACACCATATATTTT
TRBJ1-2,NA,TRBV10-3,NA,CAIKATGSPEGYTF,TGTGCCATCAAGGCTACAGGCTCACCCGAGGGCTACACCTTC
TRBJ2-3,few,TRBV9,TRBD2,CASSVSGRLDTQYF,TGTGCCAGCAGCGTTAGCGGGAGGTTAGATACGCAGTATTTT
TRBJ2-3,NA,TRBV6-6,NA,CATRGGTDTQYF,TGTGCCACCCGTGGAGGTACAGATACGCAGTATTTT
TRBJ1-5,NA,TRBV19,NA,CASSRVDPSARNQPQHF,TGTGCCAGTAGTAGAGTAGACCCTTCAGCCCGGAATCAGCCCCAGCATTTT
TRBJ2-7,NA,TRBV18,NA,CASSIMGGDYEQYF,TGTGCCAGCTCCATTATGGGGGGTGACTACGAGCAGTACTTC
TRBJ2-7,NA,TRBV7-9,NA,CASNAQGGPYEQYF,TGTGCCAGCAACGCGCAGGGCGGACCCTACGAGCAGTACTTC
TRBJ2-7,NA,TRBV5-1,TRBD2,CASNKRTGGSPTYEQYF,TGCGCCAGCAACAAAAGGACTGGCGGGAGCCCCACCTACGAGCAGTACTTC
TRBJ2-5,few,TRBV7-9,NA,CASSLGGSNRETQYF,TGTGCCAGCAGCTTAGGGGGATCCAATCGAGAGACCCAGTACTTC
TRBJ2-1,NA,TRBV20-1,NA,CSARDVHEQFF,TGCAGTGCTAGAGATGTACATGAGCAGTTCTTC
TRBJ1-4,NA,TRBV11-2,NA,CASSFMGGGVEKLFF,TGTGCCAGCAGCTTTATGGGGGGCGGGGTGGAAAAACTGTTTTTT